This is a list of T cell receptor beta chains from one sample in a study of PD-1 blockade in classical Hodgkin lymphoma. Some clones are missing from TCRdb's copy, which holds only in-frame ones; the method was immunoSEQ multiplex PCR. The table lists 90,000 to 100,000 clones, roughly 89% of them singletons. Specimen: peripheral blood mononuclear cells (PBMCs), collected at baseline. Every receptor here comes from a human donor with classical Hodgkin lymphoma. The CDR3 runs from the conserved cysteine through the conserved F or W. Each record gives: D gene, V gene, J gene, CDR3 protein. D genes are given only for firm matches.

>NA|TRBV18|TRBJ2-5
CASSPTSAKETQYF
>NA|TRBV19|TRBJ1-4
CASSIQVPGAANEKLFF
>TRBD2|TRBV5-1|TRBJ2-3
CASSLASGADTQYF
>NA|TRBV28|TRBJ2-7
CASSLQRVRYEQYF
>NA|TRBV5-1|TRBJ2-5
CASSFAETQYF
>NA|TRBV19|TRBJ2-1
CASSRPGGEQFF
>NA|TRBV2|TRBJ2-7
CASSPKSGEQYF
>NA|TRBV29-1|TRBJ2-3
CSVDTQGGSTDTQYF
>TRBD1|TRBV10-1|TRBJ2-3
CASGTGFTDTQYF
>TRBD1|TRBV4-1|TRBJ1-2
CASNRGGNYGYTF
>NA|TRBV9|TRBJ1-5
CASSVGGYNQPQHF
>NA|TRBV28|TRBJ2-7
CASSLGGPDYEQYF
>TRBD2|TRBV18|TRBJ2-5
CASSPRAGVETQYF
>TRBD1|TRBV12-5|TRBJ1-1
CASGRDRGNTEAFF
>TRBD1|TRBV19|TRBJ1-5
CASSNPGTGGSNQPQHF
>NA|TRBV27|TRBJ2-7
CASSAGGAYEQYF
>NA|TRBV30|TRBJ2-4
CAWSVGTSDIQYF
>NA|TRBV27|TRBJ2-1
CASSPRLASYNEQFF
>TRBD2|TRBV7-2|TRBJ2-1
CASSSWTSRGSYNEQFF
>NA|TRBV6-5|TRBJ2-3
CASRLGTSDTQYF